This TCR beta chain originates from a study of blood T cells in healthy people across ages. Study details: Capture by template switching was about one barcoded beta molecule per two T cells. Whole-study results and caveats: It was the long-lived donors that had more naive CD4+ cells and higher diversity than aged donors.

Concerning this clonotype itself: Its antigen is not identified.

Primed by a sample-barcoded 5' primer and a J-beta primer mix, a second PCR proceeded for 7 to 11 cycles. Each cDNA molecule was tagged by a template-switch adaptor that had 12 random nucleotides. TCRdb analysed the 5' RACE reads with MiXCR anew, one entry per CDR3 protein. The sample lists about 1,400,000 distinct CDR3 sequences, approximately 63% occurring once. The study recruited healthy Caucasian donors from Russia who were aged about 6 to 90. The sequencing sample was made of blood. This TCR derives from a man aged 18 to 29 in good health.

CDR3 sequence reads: CASSQRYGDRGLKSDTGELFF. Here the CDR3 DNA reads TGTGCCAGCAGCCAAAGATACGGGGACAGGGGGCTAAAGTCTGACACCGGGGAGCTGTTTTTT. The chain has TRBV14 and TRBJ2-2; the match to TRBD1 covers 12 bases. The CDR3 has 21 amino acids. Germline CDR1 and CDR2: SGHDN and FVKESK. The J segment lost 3 bases and the V segment lost 2 bases, leaving 16 bases of the junction unmatched.